Ten or more counts support the clone carrying this T cell receptor beta chain. The antigen is unknown. The data were taken from a study of response to subunit inactivated influenza vaccine. The CDR3 spans 15 residues. V was shortened by 1 base and J by 9 bases, with 13 bases between the two germline ends. Germline loops: CDR1 LGHNA, CDR2 YSLEER. Whole-study results and caveats: Seasonal influenza vaccination, on each occasion, was suggested by the authors to recruit few new T cells.

A single record per CDR3 protein comes from TCRdb applying MiXCR to the RT-PCR reads. Among about 160,000 distinct CDR3 sequences listed, 11% were seen once. The sequencing here drew on non-naive T cells sorted from PBMCs, taken roughly 48 days after vaccination. V gene TRBV4-3 combines with J gene TRBJ1-6; TRBD1 is a possible D gene (5 bases). The sequence was collected from a man in his fifties who received an inactivated influenza vaccine. DNA of the CDR3: TGCGCCAGCAGCCAAGGAGGGACGCAAGGTTCACCCCTCCACTTT. Its protein product is CASSQGGTQGSPLHF.